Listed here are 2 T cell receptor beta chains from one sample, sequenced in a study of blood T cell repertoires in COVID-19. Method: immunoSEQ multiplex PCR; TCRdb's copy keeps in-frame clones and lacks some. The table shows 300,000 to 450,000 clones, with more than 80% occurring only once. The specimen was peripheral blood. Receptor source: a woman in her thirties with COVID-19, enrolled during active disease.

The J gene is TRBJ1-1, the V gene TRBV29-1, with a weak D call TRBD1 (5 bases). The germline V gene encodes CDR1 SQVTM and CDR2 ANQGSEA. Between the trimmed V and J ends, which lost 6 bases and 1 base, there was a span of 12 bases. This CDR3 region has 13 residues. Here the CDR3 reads CSVEQTENTEAFF. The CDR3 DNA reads TGCAGCGTGGAACAGACAGAGAACACTGAAGCTTTCTTT. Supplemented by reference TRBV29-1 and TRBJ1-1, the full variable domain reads SAVISQKPSRDICQRGTSLTIQCQVDSQVTMMFWYRQQPGQSLTLIATANQGSEATYESGFVIDKFPISRPNLTFSTLTVSNMSPEDSSIYLCSVEQTENTEAFFGQGTRLTVV.

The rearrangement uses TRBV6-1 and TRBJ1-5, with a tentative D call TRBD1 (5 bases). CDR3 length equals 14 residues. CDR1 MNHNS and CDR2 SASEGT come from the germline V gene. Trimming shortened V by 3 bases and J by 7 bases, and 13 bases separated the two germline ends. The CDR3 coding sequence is TGTGCCAGCAGTGAGGGTCAGGGCCTACAGCCCCAGCATTTT. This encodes CASSEGQGLQPQHF.